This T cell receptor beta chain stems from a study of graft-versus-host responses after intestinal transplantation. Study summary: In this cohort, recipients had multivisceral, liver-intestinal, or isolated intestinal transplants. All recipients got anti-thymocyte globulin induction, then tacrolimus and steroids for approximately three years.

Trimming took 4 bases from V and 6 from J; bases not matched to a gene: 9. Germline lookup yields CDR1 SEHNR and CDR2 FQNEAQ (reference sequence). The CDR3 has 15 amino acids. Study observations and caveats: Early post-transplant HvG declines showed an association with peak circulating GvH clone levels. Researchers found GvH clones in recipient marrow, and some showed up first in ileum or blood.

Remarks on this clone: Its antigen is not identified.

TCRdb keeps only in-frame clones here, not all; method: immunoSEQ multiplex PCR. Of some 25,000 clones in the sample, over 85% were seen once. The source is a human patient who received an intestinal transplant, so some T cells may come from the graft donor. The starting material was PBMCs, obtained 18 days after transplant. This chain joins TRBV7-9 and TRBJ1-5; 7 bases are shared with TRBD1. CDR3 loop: CASSSDREEIQPQHF. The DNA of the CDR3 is TGTGCCAGCAGCTCCGACAGGGAAGAAATTCAGCCCCAGCATTTT.